This T cell receptor (beta chain) was recorded in a study of shared clonotypes between healthy human individuals. Across the study: Each donor's CD4 naive and CD4 memory cells filled three plates apiece, CD8 naive two, and CD8 memory one.

Comment on this clone: The antigen is unknown.

CDR1 and CDR2 (germline): MNHNY, SVGAGI (reference sequence). V was trimmed by 8 bases and J by 0 bases, leaving 13 bases between them. The CDR3 runs to 14 residues. The method was immunoSEQ multiplex PCR; TCRdb's version includes in-frame clones alone and lacks a portion of them. This sample has a few million clones, with approximately 93% found just once. All donors qualified as healthy HIV-negative adults and had experienced no recent acute infections or vaccinations. Both subsets, CD45RA+ naive and CD45RA-negative memory, were split from the CD4+ cells. Study results and caveats: Shared clonotypes across all four donors exceeded non-shared ones in generation probability.

The J gene is TRBJ1-1, the V gene TRBV6-6, with a weak D call TRBD1 (5 bases). The TCR comes from a man aged 18 to 30 in good health. Some clones in this sample may be carry-over from other donors' samples. Material: naive CD4+ T cells from PBMCs. Subset of the sample: CD45RA+ positively selected. Written as DNA, the CDR3 is TGTGCCAGCTCGCTCGGGGGGATGAACACTGAAGCTTTCTTT. Encoded protein: CASSLGGMNTEAFF.